This passage covers 8 T cell receptor beta chains from one sample sequenced in a study of blood T cell repertoires in COVID-19. Sequencing was performed with immunoSEQ multiplex PCR; in TCRdb, only in-frame clones are kept and a portion is missing. The top ten clones hold 2.5% to 3% of a sample with under 400,000 clones, 85% to 90% of them seen once. Sequences were obtained from peripheral blood. These receptors were collected from a woman under 40 with COVID-19, enrolled during active disease.

This clone was observed once. This rearrangement joins TRBV27 to TRBJ1-5, with a weak D call TRBD1 (6 bases). Germline values: CDR1 MNHEY, CDR2 SMNVEV (reference sequence). Trimming removed 1 base from V and 1 base from J, with 8 bases in between. This CDR3 comprises 15 residues. Written as DNA, the CDR3 is TGTGCCAGCAGTTTATACAGGGCAAGCAATCAGCCCCAGCATTTT. Protein: CASSLYRASNQPQHF.

J is TRBJ2-2 and V is TRBV7-6; 9 bases match TRBD1. The CDR3 extends over 20 amino acids. Per germline, CDR1 SGHVS and CDR2 FNYEAQ. Trimming removed 0 bases from V and 0 bases from J; junction bases left unmatched: 11. For the CDR3, the DNA is TGTGCCAGCAGCTTAGCCTTAGGACAGGGGACCAAAGCGAACACCGGGGAGCTGTTTTTT. Translated: CASSLALGQGTKANTGELFF.

This clone has a handful of counts. The chain carries TRBV3-1 (or the pseudogene TRBV3-2) and TRBJ2-7, with a possible D match to TRBD1 (7 bases). V lost 1 base to trimming and J lost 6 bases, with 16 bases between them. Germline assignment: CDR1 LGHDT and CDR2 YNNKEL (reference sequence). The CDR3 totals 15 residues. CDR3 amino acids: CASSQVGGGRGEQYF. CDR3 coding DNA: TGTGCCAGCAGCCAAGTAGGAGGGGGCCGAGGCGAGCAGTACTTC.

This sequence joins TRBV27 and TRBJ1-6; D is undetermined. Germline loops: CDR1 MNHEY, CDR2 SMNVEV (reference sequence). V lost 2 bases, J lost 5 bases, and 10 bases lay in between. The CDR3 contains 15 residues. CDR3 DNA: TGTGCCAGCAGTTTACTAAGAGAAAATAATTCACCCCTCCACTTT. The encoded protein is CASSLLRENNSPLHF.

This clone is a singleton in its sample. V is TRBV29-1 and J is TRBJ2-1, with a weak D call TRBD1 (5 bases). Germline CDR1 and CDR2: SQVTM and ANQGSEA. This CDR3 is built from 11 residues. The V and J ends lost 7 bases and 8 bases respectively, with 12 bases between them. CDR3 DNA sequence: TGCAGCGGGATAAGGGGATATGAGCAGTTCTTC. Protein: CSGIRGYEQFF.

The chain recombines TRBV5-6 with TRBJ1-2, with D tentatively TRBD1 (6 bases). The ends were cut back, 0 bases at V and 3 bases at J, with 15 bases in the middle. CDR1 SGHDT and CDR2 YYEEEE come from the germline V gene. CDR3 size: 16 residues. In DNA, the CDR3 is TGTGCCAGCAGCTTGGGCCCACAGGGTAGCGACTATGGCTACACCTTC. Protein sequence: CASSLGPQGSDYGYTF.

The chain has TRBV6-5 and TRBJ1-5; D perhaps matches TRBD1 (5 bases). CDR3 length: 12 amino acids. In germline, CDR1 is MNHEY, CDR2 SVGAGI. V was cut by 6 bases and J by 5 bases, with 8 bases left in between. CDR3 sequence reads: CASRGGDQPQHF. The CDR3 DNA reads as TGTGCCAGCAGGGGGGGGGATCAGCCCCAGCATTTT.

The rearrangement joins TRBV11-2 to TRBJ1-6; TRBD1 might be the D (5 bases). The CDR3 is made up of 13 amino acids. Trimming took off 5 bases at V and 19 bases at J, with 21 bases between the two ends. CDR1 SGHAT and CDR2 FQNNGV come from the germline V gene. CDR3 nucleotide sequence: TGTGCCAGCAGCGCAGAACGGACGGGGGGAACACACTTT. Amino acid sequence: CASSAERTGGTHF.